The T cell receptor (beta chain) under discussion was sequenced for a study of Tregs in tolerant kidney transplant recipients. Trimming cost V 3 bases and J 4 bases, with 6 bases left between them. This CDR3 is built from 12 residues. Germline assignment: CDR1 SGHTA and CDR2 FQGNSA. Before regulatory T cell sorting, thawed PBMCs rested overnight at 37°C in about 190 IU/ml IL-2. Libraries were prepared by immunoSEQ multiplex PCR; TCRdb keeps only in-frame clonotypes and omits some of them. This sample has roughly 46,000 clones; under 95% occur once, and the top ten carry less than 0.75%. Sample: Tregs from blood. The sequence came from a human donor in good health. This chain connects TRBV7-2 to TRBJ1-2; no definite D call. CDR3 nucleotide sequence: TGTGCCAGCAGCTTTAGCTCCTATGGCTACACCTTC. It is translated as CASSFSSYGYTF. Full variable domain (rest looked up from reference TRBV7-2 and TRBJ1-2): GAGVSQSPSNKVTEKGKDVELRCDPISGHTALYWYRQSLGQGLEFLIYFQGNSAPDKSGLPSDRFSAERTGGSVSTLTIQRTQQEDSAVYLCASSFSSYGYTFGSGTRLTVV.